This entry describes one T cell receptor (beta chain). In this sample, this clonotype turned up a few times. Its specific antigen is unknown. No base-level quality is on record; no much larger clone is a single base apart. This sample is drawn from a study of human T cells and chemical hapten exposure (dated by TCRdb to the early 2020s). With respect to the entire study: For sensitization, 2% DPC in acetone was applied to an approximately 2 cm by approximately 2 cm area of upper inner arm skin. Weekly therapeutic DPC doses were additionally applied to the scalp of patients throughout the approximately 23-week study period. Patch testing was performed on the upper back with Finn chambers containing 0.01% DPC, and the patch tests were scored after 6 days according to International Contact Dermatitis Research Group standards. The mostly female patient cohort included alopecia areata with under or over 50% scalp involvement, alopecia totalis and alopecia universalis. Libraries were pooled for sequencing, and variation in per-sample TCR yields was attributed mainly to small differences in library volumes within the pool. In alopecia patients, the study followed how the peripheral blood TCR repertoire changed in vivo over primary and secondary sensitization to diphenylcyclopropenone (DPC), a hapten. Blood samples were taken from patients before sensitization (week 0) and then at 2, 6 and about 24 weeks after DPC sensitization. For TCR sequencing, blood came from 25 to 35 alopecia patients at anywhere from one to four time points (pre-sensitization, 2, 6 and 24 weeks).

The CDR3, from cysteine to phenylalanine, totals 14 residues. Solely the CDR3 DNA is kept, with 42 bases framed from the first base. CDR1 and CDR2, looked up from the germline V gene, are MDHEN and SYDVKM. V loses 5 bases at its end and J loses 2 bases; junction bases beyond the gene matches: 6. The time point label on this specimen signifies: pre-sensitization, week 0. In light of the paper, this sample's treatment or condition label describes: therapeutic diphenylcyclopropenone sensitization with weekly scalp DPC. Blood at each patch-test visit was drawn before the patch test was applied. To be eligible, patients had to be aged 18 to 70, diagnosed with alopecia and judged suitable for DPC therapy, while pregnant patients were excluded. Unfractionated whole blood was collected in Tempus Blood RNA tubes, and total RNA was extracted from that blood. The library was made by RACE. For sequencing, a NextSeq 500 was employed. During library preparation, unique molecular identifiers were attached to individual cDNA molecules so that TCRs could be counted in a quantitative, reproducible way. From each blood RNA sample, both TCR alpha and TCR beta chains were sequenced. The original methods were these. The median number of TCRs per sample was around 96,000, ranging from about 20,000 to 690,600. V, J and CDR3 annotation of the TCR reads was performed with the Decombinator software suite. To make PS versus PT1 abundance plots, every sample was subsampled to the same number of TCRs (28,000). TCRs were defined as expanded if absent before sensitization and observed at least eight times at the 2-week time point. TCRdb handled the public reads itself, with Q25 trimming in fastp and clone calling in MiXCR, and kept productive beta chains. Identical CDR3 protein sequences are pooled into one entry, listed with their most common genes and DNA. None of the V and J calls come from the authors' own analysis; TCRdb made them. The sample data list around 200,000 distinct CDR3 sequences, and around 30% of these were observed just once. The ten largest clones take up less than 3.5% of the sample.

Broad study findings and their caveats: Because all patients had alopecia, a presumed autoimmune disease, the immune response of the patients might differ from that of healthy individuals. Compared with pre-sensitization or healthy control sets, expanded TCRs formed significantly more large CDR3 similarity clusters, which is consistent with antigen-driven responses. After repeated subsampling, the strength of the expansion versus patch-test correlation and the threshold at which it became significant changed. The number of PT1 expanded TCRs positively correlated with patch test score, significant at thresholds 8, 16 and 32 but not 4. DPC sensitization did not change how many TCRs were above 1 in 1000 frequency, and no evidence was found of alterations in global repertoire structure.

The source material was whole blood, sampled in connection with sensitization to the hapten diphenylcyclopropenone (DPC). The chain links TRBV28 with TRBJ2-7; 7 of the junction bases match TRBD2. This TCR was sampled from a woman in her twenties or thirties with alopecia areata. Some clones in this sample may be carry-over from other donors' samples. The DNA is TGTGCCAGCAGTCCCACGGGGAGGGCCTACGAGCAGTACTTC. Its coded protein is CASSPTGRAYEQYF.